One and the same sample provided the 9 T cell receptor beta chains below, sequenced in a study of glioma-infiltrating T cells after dendritic cell vaccination. Stated time point: after dendritic cell vaccination, including at tumor progression/relapse. Sequencing was performed with immunoSEQ multiplex PCR; in TCRdb, only in-frame clones are kept and a portion is missing. This sample yields about 24,000 clones, of which roughly 89% are seen a single time; 2.5% to 3% belongs to the top ten. The sequenced sample was blood, obtained after dendritic cell vaccination. These receptor sequences come from a human donor with glioblastoma.

This chain connects TRBV5-1 to TRBJ2-5; 7 bases line up with TRBD1. The CDR3 has 14 amino acids. Unmatched junction bases numbered 6, after V lost 2 bases and J lost 5 bases. The germline CDR1 and CDR2 sequences are SGHRS and YFSETQ. The CDR3 DNA is TGCGCCAGCAGCTTCCAGGACAGGCGCGAGACCCAGTACTTC. Protein product: CASSFQDRRETQYF.

This rearrangement joins TRBV6-1 to TRBJ1-5, with a tentative D call TRBD1 (5 bases). Trimming removed 8 bases at V and 2 bases at J, with 13 bases between. The CDR3 runs 14 residues. Germline CDR1 and CDR2: MNHNS and SASEGT. This CDR3 reads CASLRTSRNQPQHF. CDR3 in DNA: TGTGCCAGCCTCAGGACATCGCGCAATCAGCCCCAGCATTTT.

The V call is TRBV5-1, the J call TRBJ2-3; 7 nucleotides line up with TRBD2. The CDR3 loop spans 15 amino acids. Looked up from germline, CDR1 is SGHRS and CDR2 is YFSETQ. With V trimmed by 4 bases and J by 4 bases, 9 bases remained unmatched. The CDR3 DNA reads as TGCGCCAGCAGCCCAGGGAGGGTAATGGCAGATACGCAGTATTTT. It encodes CASSPGRVMADTQYF. Full variable domain (outside the CDR3, taken from reference TRBV5-1 and TRBJ2-3): KAGVTQTPRYLIKTRGQQVTLSCSPISGHRSVSWYQQTPGQGLQFLFEYFSETQRNKGNFPGRFSGRQFSNSRSEMNVSTLELGDSALYLCASSPGRVMADTQYFGPGTRLTVL.

V usage is TRBV5-1 and J usage is TRBJ2-7; 8 nucleotides match TRBD2. Germline CDR1 is SGHRS and CDR2 is YFSETQ. The CDR3 has 14 amino acids. With 0 bases clipped from V and 4 bases from J, the junction kept 3 bases outside the gene matches. CDR3 sequence: CASSLAPGGYEQYF. DNA for the CDR3: TGCGCCAGCAGCTTGGCCCCGGGAGGGTACGAGCAGTACTTC. The variable domain in full, with the rest retrieved from reference TRBV5-1 and TRBJ2-7, is KAGVTQTPRYLIKTRGQQVTLSCSPISGHRSVSWYQQTPGQGLQFLFEYFSETQRNKGNFPGRFSGRQFSNSRSEMNVSTLELGDSALYLCASSLAPGGYEQYFGPGTRLTVT.

DNA of the CDR3: TGTGCCAGCTCACCTTCGACAGTTGGGACCTACGAGCAGTACTTC. It specifies CASSPSTVGTYEQYF. The J gene is TRBJ2-7, the V gene TRBV18; D may be TRBD1 (5 bases). Looked up from germline, CDR1 is KGHSH and CDR2 is LQKENI. The CDR3 loop spans 15 amino acids. V shed 3 bases and J shed 2 bases, with 14 bases lying between them. Full variable domain (remainder filled in from reference TRBV18 and TRBJ2-7): NAGVMQNPRHLVRRRGQEARLRCSPMKGHSHVYWYRQLPEEGLKFMVYLQKENIIDESGMPKERFSAEFPKEGPSILRIQQVVRGDSAAYFCASSPSTVGTYEQYFGPGTRLTVT.

The chain uses TRBV6-5 and TRBJ1-5; 8 bases fit TRBD1. There are 15 residues in the CDR3. Losses at the gene ends were 7 bases for V and 7 bases for J; bases not matched to a gene: 12. Germline-derived CDR1 and CDR2 are MNHEY and SVGAGI. The CDR3 reads CASKDSGQGGQPQHF. The CDR3 DNA is TGTGCCAGCAAAGACTCCGGACAGGGAGGGCAGCCCCAGCATTTT.

This chain uses TRBV7-8 with TRBJ2-6; 7 bases line up with TRBD1. Germline CDR1 SGHVS, CDR2 FQNEAQ. The junction had 7 bases not matched to a gene; V was cut back by 8 bases and J by 0 bases. The CDR3 is 16 amino acids. Here the CDR3 reads CASVDRMRSGANVLTF. The CDR3 nucleotides read TGTGCCAGCGTGGACAGGATGCGCTCTGGGGCCAACGTCCTGACTTTC.

The gene calls are TRBV5-1 and TRBJ1-6, with 9 bases that match TRBD1. The CDR3 has 15 residues. With 3 bases clipped from V and 10 bases from J, the junction kept 8 bases outside the gene matches. Germline CDR1 is SGHRS and CDR2 is YFSETQ. The CDR3 sequence: CASSSQQGAGSPLHF. DNA for the CDR3: TGCGCCAGCAGCTCGCAACAGGGGGCCGGATCACCCCTCCACTTT. Supplemented by reference TRBV5-1 and TRBJ1-6, the full variable domain reads KAGVTQTPRYLIKTRGQQVTLSCSPISGHRSVSWYQQTPGQGLQFLFEYFSETQRNKGNFPGRFSGRQFSNSRSEMNVSTLELGDSALYLCASSSQQGAGSPLHFGNGTRLTVT.

The chain carries TRBV4-1 and TRBJ2-3, with 10 bases lining up with TRBD2. Trimming cost V 4 bases and J 14 bases; bases outside gene matches: 12. Looked up from germline, CDR1 is MGHRA and CDR2 is YSYEKL. This CDR3 contains 14 residues. CDR3 in DNA: TGCGCCAGCAGCCTCGGGACTAGCGACCCCCGTGCGTATTTT. Encoded protein: CASSLGTSDPRAYF.